This is a list of T cell receptor beta chains from one sample in a study of a mutant IDH1 vaccine in newly diagnosed glioma. Produced via immunoSEQ multiplex PCR; TCRdb's table is partial and in-frame only. The sample includes roughly 60,000 clones, around 84% seen only once; the top ten take over 4%. These TCRs' antigens remain unknown. The material was PBMCs, obtained from a glioma patient whose treatment included an IDH1 peptide vaccine. Receptor source: a man aged 25-45 years with glioma. Both conserved end residues are part of each CDR3. A D gene is named only where the DNA matches it firmly. The size field is filled for only some rows; it gives once, few, many or a size class.

d_gene	v_gene	j_gene	abundance	CDR3nt	CDR3aa
TRBD1	TRBV6-1	TRBJ1-5	-	TGTGCCAGCAGGGGACAGGGGGCGGTAGGTCAGCCCCAGCATTTT	CASRGQGAVGQPQHF
-	TRBV5-8	TRBJ1-2	-	TGTGCCAGCAGCTTGGTTAGAAGGGACCGAACTTTTAACTATGGCTACACCTTC	CASSLVRRDRTFNYGYTF
TRBD1	TRBV11-3	TRBJ1-4	-	TGTGCCAGCAGCTCCCGGAGCCCAGGGGGCAATAATGAAAAACTGTTTTTT	CASSSRSPGGNNEKLFF
-	TRBV7-9	TRBJ2-7	-	TGTGCCAGCAGCCTAACAGGGATTTACGAGCAGTACTTC	CASSLTGIYEQYF
TRBD1	TRBV5-1	TRBJ1-4	once	TGCGCCAGCAGCGGGGGGACAGTCGAAAAACTGTTTTTT	CASSGGTVEKLFF
-	TRBV19	TRBJ1-1	-	TGTGCCCTACGGGGGGACACTGAAGCTTTCTTT	CALRGDTEAFF
TRBD1	TRBV5-1	TRBJ2-7	-	TGCGCCAGCAGCTTGTCCAGGGGGCGCGGTGAGCAGTACTTC	CASSLSRGRGEQYF
-	TRBV5-1	TRBJ1-3	-	TGCGCCAGCAGCTCACGGGGTTCTGGAAACACCATATATTTT	CASSSRGSGNTIYF
-	TRBV6-1	TRBJ2-2	-	TGTGCCAGCCTCCCGGAGGCTGCCGGTTTCGGGGAGCTGTTTTTT	CASLPEAAGFGELFF
-	TRBV6-1	TRBJ2-5	-	TGTGCCAGCAGTGATATCGGGCTCTTAGAGACCCAGTACTTC	CASSDIGLLETQYF
-	TRBV6-6	TRBJ1-2	-	TGTGCCAGCAGGTTGACGGACAGCTATGGCTACACCTTC	CASRLTDSYGYTF
-	TRBV5-1	TRBJ1-1	few	TGCGCCAGCAGTACTCACCAGGGCTTTTTGAACACTGAAGCTTTCTTT	CASSTHQGFLNTEAFF
-	TRBV2	TRBJ1-1	-	TGTGCCAGCAGTGATGGGGGCCCCGGGGCTTTCTTT	CASSDGGPGAFF
-	TRBV5-8	TRBJ2-3	-	TGTGCCAGCAGCTCCCCCGACCTCACAGATACGCAGTATTTT	CASSSPDLTDTQYF
-	TRBV10-3	TRBJ1-1	-	TGTGCCATCAGTGAAGGCAGGGTGAACACTGAAGCTTTCTTT	CAISEGRVNTEAFF
-	TRBV6-6	TRBJ2-7	-	TGTGCCACCACAAACGCAGGGGAGGGCTCCTACGAGCAGTACTTC	CATTNAGEGSYEQYF
TRBD1	TRBV19	TRBJ1-4	-	TGTGCCAGTAGTCCTTGGACAGGGGATGAAAAACTGTTTTTT	CASSPWTGDEKLFF
-	TRBV6-6	TRBJ1-2	-	TGTGCCAGCAGCCCCGACAGAAACTATGGCTACACCTTC	CASSPDRNYGYTF
-	TRBV4-1	TRBJ1-2	-	TGCGCCAGCAGCCAAGATCCCAACCGCCCCGGGGGCTACACCTTC	CASSQDPNRPGGYTF
-	TRBV21-1	TRBJ2-1	-	TGTGCCAGCAGCAAAGAACAGGGGGCTACTGTCGACAATGAGCAGTTCTTC	CASSKEQGATVDNEQFF
TRBD2	TRBV19	TRBJ2-2	-	TGTGCCAGTAGTATAGCGCTAGCGGGGGCTGGCGGGGAGCTGTTTTTT	CASSIALAGAGGELFF
-	TRBV18	TRBJ2-6	-	TGTGCCAGCTCCACGGGGAACTACAACGTCCTGACTTTC	CASSTGNYNVLTF
-	TRBV4-1	TRBJ2-2	-	TGCGCCAGCAGCCAAGATGGTGGGACATGGAACACCGGGGAGCTGTTTTTT	CASSQDGGTWNTGELFF
-	TRBV6-1	TRBJ1-2	-	TGTGCCAGCAGTGTAACAGCTAACTATGGCTACACCTTC	CASSVTANYGYTF
-	TRBV4-1	TRBJ2-1	-	TGCGCCAGCAGCCAAGGCGAAAGGCCCATGGTGGACATAAACTACAATGAGCAGTTCTTC	CASSQGERPMVDINYNEQFF
TRBD1	TRBV7-8	TRBJ1-1	-	TGTGCCAGCAGCGCTAACAGGGGTTGGAGAACTGAAGCTTTCTTT	CASSANRGWRTEAFF
-	TRBV7-8	TRBJ1-1	-	TGTGCCAGCAGCTTACAGTTTCCTAACACTGAAGCTTTCTTT	CASSLQFPNTEAFF